This T cell receptor (beta chain) was sequenced for a study of T cell changes during pregnancy in multiple sclerosis. The protocol was immunoSEQ multiplex PCR, while the TCRdb copy is restricted to in-frame clones and leaves out a portion. This sample has approximately 40,000 clones, with roughly nine tenths found just once. Trimming cost V 5 bases and J 3 bases, with 10 bases left between them. This CDR3 comprises 13 residues. Germline-derived CDR1 and CDR2 are ENHRY and SYGVKD. The rearrangement uses TRBV10-3 and TRBJ1-2; D uncertain. This clonotype was sampled from a female donor with multiple sclerosis, enrolled in a pregnancy study. Here the sequenced sample was CD4+ T cells from peripheral blood mononuclear cells, taken in the second trimester of pregnancy. The CDR3 DNA follows: TGTGCCATCAGTCAACCTGGGCACTATGGCTACACCTTC. Translated: CAISQPGHYGYTF.